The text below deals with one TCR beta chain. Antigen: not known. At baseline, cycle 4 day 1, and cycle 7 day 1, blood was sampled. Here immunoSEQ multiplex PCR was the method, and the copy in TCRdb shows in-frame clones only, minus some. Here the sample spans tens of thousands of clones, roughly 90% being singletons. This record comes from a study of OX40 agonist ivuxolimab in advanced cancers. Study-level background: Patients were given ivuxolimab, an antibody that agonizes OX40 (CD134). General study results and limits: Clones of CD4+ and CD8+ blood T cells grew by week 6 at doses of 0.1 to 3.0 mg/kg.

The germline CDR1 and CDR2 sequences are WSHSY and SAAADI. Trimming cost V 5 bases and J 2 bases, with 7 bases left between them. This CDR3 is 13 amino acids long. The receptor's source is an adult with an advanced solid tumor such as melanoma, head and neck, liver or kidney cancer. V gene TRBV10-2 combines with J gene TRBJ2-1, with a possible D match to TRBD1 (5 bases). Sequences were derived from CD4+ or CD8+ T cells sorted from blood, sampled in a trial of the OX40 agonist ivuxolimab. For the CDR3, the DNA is TGCGCCAGCAGTCGCAGGGCCTACAATGAGCAGTTCTTC. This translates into CASSRRAYNEQFF.